The 26 T cell receptor beta chains below all came from one sample that was sequenced in a study of OX40 agonist ivuxolimab in advanced cancers. Using immunoSEQ multiplex PCR, the repertoire was profiled, and TCRdb retains in-frame clones only, with some absent. The data show 60,000 or so clones, around 87% seen once. This material consisted of CD4+ or CD8+ T cells sorted from blood, taken in a trial of the OX40 agonist ivuxolimab. The origin of the receptors is an adult with an advanced solid tumor such as melanoma, head and neck, liver or kidney cancer.

This sequence joins TRBV30 and TRBJ2-3, with TRBD2 matching over 8 bases. Germline CDR1 GTSNPN, CDR2 SVGIG (reference sequence). The CDR3 is made up of 14 amino acids. The ends lost 5 bases at V and 2 bases at J; junction bases unmatched: 6. CDR3 amino acids: CAWSGLAFTDTQYF. CDR3 nucleotides: TGTGCCTGGTCCGGACTAGCTTTCACAGATACGCAGTATTTT.

CDR3 amino acids: CAISDPGATDTQYF. The CDR3 nucleotides read TGTGCCATCAGTGATCCCGGGGCGACAGATACGCAGTATTTT. The V call is TRBV10-3, the J call TRBJ2-3; the D gene could be TRBD1 or TRBD2 (5 bases each). The CDR3 runs to 14 residues. Germline V gives CDR1 ENHRY, CDR2 SYGVKD. Trimming left V 3 bases short and J 3 bases short, with 10 bases between.

The chain links TRBV18 to TRBJ2-2; D unclear. Germline values: CDR1 KGHSH, CDR2 LQKENI. The CDR3 loop spans 15 amino acids. With 6 bases removed from V and 4 bases from J, the gap between germline ends came to 15 bases. The CDR3 spells CASSWVFRGTGELFF. The CDR3 coding sequence is TGTGCCAGCTCGTGGGTTTTTCGAGGCACCGGGGAGCTGTTTTTT.

This chain joins TRBV7-3 and TRBJ2-2; possibly TRBD1 for D (6 bases). The V gene's germline CDR1 is SGHTA and CDR2 FQGTGA. The length of the CDR3 is 18 residues. V lost 2 bases, J lost 4 bases, and 20 bases lay in between. CDR3 bases: TGTGCCAGCAGCTTAGTCGGGTTGGGGCAGGGGAGCACCGGGGAGCTGTTTTTT. Protein: CASSLVGLGQGSTGELFF.

The rearrangement links TRBV5-6 to TRBJ2-2; D is perhaps TRBD2 (6 bases). Germline V lookup: CDR1 SGHDT, CDR2 YYEEEE. CDR3 size: 15 residues. Deletions cut 3 bases from V and 1 base from J, with 10 bases between. In DNA form, the CDR3 reads TGTGCCAGCAGCTCGGGACTTCTGAACACCGGGGAGCTGTTTTTT. Its protein product is CASSSGLLNTGELFF.

This chain connects TRBV11-2 to TRBJ2-1, with 15 bases that match TRBD2. The germline gives CDR1 SGHAT, CDR2 FQNNGV. This CDR3 comprises 18 residues. Unmatched junction bases numbered 10, after V lost 1 base and J lost 9 bases. The CDR3 spells CASSLARSRTSGGGEQFF. The CDR3, as DNA: TGTGCCAGCAGCTTAGCTCGTTCTCGGACTAGCGGGGGGGGTGAGCAGTTCTTC.

This clone showed up just once. This rearrangement joins TRBV6-5 to TRBJ1-1; D gene unclear. This CDR3 region has 10 residues. The V gene lost 2 bases and the J gene lost 9 bases, with 4 bases spanning the gap. Per germline, CDR1 MNHEY and CDR2 SVGAGI. CDR3 sequence: CASSYPQAFF. CDR3 bases: TGTGCCAGCAGTTACCCGCAAGCTTTCTTT.

CDR3 amino acids: CASSLTSGTGVGYTF. CDR3 nucleotide sequence: TGTGCCAGCAGTTTGACCTCCGGGACAGGGGTTGGCTACACCTTC. The chain links TRBV27 to TRBJ1-2; 10 nucleotides line up with TRBD1. The CDR3 contains 15 residues. After removal of 3 bases from V and 7 bases from J, the junction contained 8 bases not matched to a gene. In germline, CDR1 is MNHEY, CDR2 SMNVEV (reference sequence).

The chain has TRBV5-4 and TRBJ2-7; D remains ambiguous. The CDR3 length is 13 residues. CDR1 and CDR2 from the germline V gene are SGHNT and YYREEE (reference sequence). V was clipped by 4 bases and J by 5 bases, with 13 bases between them. DNA of the CDR3: TGTGCCAGCAGCACCCCCCCGCATCACGAGCAGTACTTC. It is translated as CASSTPPHHEQYF.

The sample holds one count of this clone. V and J are TRBV6-5 and TRBJ2-7; TRBD1 aligns across 7 bases. CDR1 and CDR2 (germline): MNHEY, SVGAGI. With V trimmed by 0 bases and J by 3 bases, 8 bases remained unmatched. The CDR3 contains 16 residues. The CDR3 DNA follows: TGTGCCAGCAGTTACTCGTCAAAGGGGGCAATCTACGAGCAGTACTTC. Amino acid sequence: CASSYSSKGAIYEQYF.

The gene calls are TRBV7-8 and TRBJ2-5, with D maybe TRBD1 (6 bases). CDR3 length equals 13 residues. Trimming removed 2 bases at V and 5 bases at J, with 9 bases between. Germline V gene sequence: CDR1 SGHVS, CDR2 FQNEAQ. In DNA, the CDR3 is TGTGCCAGCAGCTTAACAGGGTTCGAGACCCAGTACTTC. Its protein is CASSLTGFETQYF.

As to this clone: This specimen includes other DNA sequences encoding the same CDR3. The V call is TRBV7-9, the J call TRBJ2-7, with 12 bases aligning to TRBD1. Germline V gene sequence: CDR1 SEHNR, CDR2 FQNEAQ (reference sequence). The J segment lost 4 bases and the V segment lost 6 bases, leaving 7 bases of the junction unmatched. This CDR3 has 15 amino acids. CDR3 nucleotides: TGTGCCAGCAGTTCGCCGGGACAGGGGGCTTACGAGCAGTACTTC. Encoded protein: CASSSPGQGAYEQYF.

This clone showed up just once. This sequence joins TRBV6-5 and TRBJ2-6, with D perhaps TRBD1 (6 bases). The CDR3 consists of 15 residues. V lost 2 bases, J lost 2 bases, and 7 bases lay in between. CDR1 is MNHEY, CDR2 SVGAGI, per germline. CDR3 DNA: TGTGCCAGCAGTTACGGGGGCCCTGGGGCCAACGTCCTGACTTTC. Translation gives CASSYGGPGANVLTF.

The rearrangement uses TRBV6-1 and TRBJ2-5; D possibly corresponds to TRBD1 (6 bases). The DNA end is a closer match to TRBJ2-7, so the J assignment may be wrong. Germline CDR1 and CDR2: MNHNS and SASEGT. The CDR3 is 14 amino acids. CDR3: CASNSGQIPYEQYF. CDR3 in DNA: TGTGCCAGCAACTCTGGACAGATCCCCTACGAGCAGTACTTC.

V gene TRBV4-1 combines with J gene TRBJ2-1; either TRBD1 or TRBD2 may fit D (5 bases each). The V gene's germline CDR1 is MGHRA and CDR2 YSYEKL. Between the trimmed V and J ends, which lost 2 bases and 5 bases, there was a span of 22 bases. CDR3 length: 18 amino acids. DNA for the CDR3: TGCGCCAGCAGCCAAACGCTTGGGACCAGCGCAACGAACAATGAGCAGTTCTTC. Translation gives CASSQTLGTSATNNEQFF.

The J gene is TRBJ1-4, the V gene TRBV5-1, with 8 bases lining up with TRBD1. V shed 2 bases, J shed 8 bases, and the junction held 8 bases outside the gene matches. Germline V CDR1 and CDR2: SGHRS, YFSETQ. This CDR3 spans 15 amino acids. For the CDR3, the DNA is TGCGCCAGCAGCTTCGGTGGGACAGGAAACGAAAAACTGTTTTTT. Its protein is CASSFGGTGNEKLFF.

The rearrangement joins TRBV2 to TRBJ2-7; TRBD1 matches at 9 bases. The CDR3 runs 13 residues. CDR1 is SNHLY, CDR2 FYNNEI, per germline. V lost 6 bases to trimming and J lost 5 bases; unmatched junction nucleotides: 5. The CDR3 region is CASRGTGGNEQYF. In DNA form, the CDR3 reads TGTGCCAGCAGAGGTACAGGGGGCAACGAGCAGTACTTC. Variable domain in full (rest from reference TRBV2 and TRBJ2-7): EPEVTQTPSHQVTQMGQEVILRCVPISNHLYFYWYRQILGQKVEFLVSFYNNEISEKSEIFDDQFSVERPDGSNFTLKIRSTKLEDSAMYFCASRGTGGNEQYFGPGTRLTVT.

CDR3 amino acids: CASSQAGTSGTYEQYF. For the CDR3, the DNA is TGTGCCAGCAGCCAGGCCGGGACTAGCGGAACCTACGAGCAGTACTTC. V is TRBV4-2 and J is TRBJ2-7, with TRBD2 matching 11 bases. CDR1 and CDR2 (germline): LGHNA, YNFKEQ. Losses at the gene ends were 3 bases for V and 2 bases for J; bases not matched to a gene: 6. The length of the CDR3 is 16 residues.

This chain uses TRBV6-1 with TRBJ1-2; D not resolved. Germline assignment: CDR1 MNHNS and CDR2 SASEGT. The CDR3 totals 11 residues. V shed 8 bases and J shed 5 bases, with 9 bases lying between them. DNA for the CDR3: TGTGCCAGCTCGGATGAGTATGGCTACACCTTC. Its translation: CASSDEYGYTF.

V usage is TRBV5-1 and J usage is TRBJ2-7, with D possibly being TRBD1 (5 bases). V lost 0 bases and J lost 3, with 7 bases in between. CDR1 and CDR2 from the germline V gene are SGHRS and YFSETQ. This CDR3 has 13 amino acids. CDR3 in amino acids: CASSLGQLYEQYF. CDR3 bases: TGCGCCAGCAGCTTGGGACAGCTCTACGAGCAGTACTTC.

The chain has TRBV28 and TRBJ2-2; D gene uncertain. Trimming removed 1 base from V and 0 bases from J, with 3 bases in between. There are 14 residues in the CDR3. Germline lookup yields CDR1 MDHEN and CDR2 SYDVKM. The CDR3 is CASSLFANTGELFF. CDR3 bases: TGTGCCAGCAGTTTATTCGCGAACACCGGGGAGCTGTTTTTT.

The V call is TRBV2, the J call TRBJ2-5, with TRBD1 as a possible D gene (6 bases). The CDR3 totals 15 residues. V was cut by 4 bases and J by 1 base, with 13 bases left in between. Germline assignment: CDR1 SNHLY and CDR2 FYNNEI. CDR3 loop: CASSAAGTPQETQYF. Here the CDR3 DNA reads TGTGCCAGCAGTGCTGCTGGGACACCCCAAGAGACCCAGTACTTC.

This chain links TRBV5-8 with TRBJ1-5; no clear D gene. Trimming took 0 bases from V and 0 from J, leaving 13 bases between them. The CDR3 extends over 17 amino acids. The germline V gene encodes CDR1 SGHTS and CDR2 YDEGEE. DNA for the CDR3: TGTGCCAGCAGCTTGGGCAGGTCCCCTTATAGCAATCAGCCCCAGCATTTT. Translated: CASSLGRSPYSNQPQHF.

The V call is TRBV5-1, the J call TRBJ1-3; the D is unclear. The CDR3 extends over 16 amino acids. Trimming took 6 bases from V and 1 from J, leaving 17 bases between them. Germline CDR1 and CDR2: SGHRS and YFSETQ. As DNA, the CDR3 is TGCGCCAGCACGGCCCCGGTTCGGCCGTCTGGAAACACCATATATTTT. It yields the protein CASTAPVRPSGNTIYF.

In this sample, this clone turned up a few times. V usage is TRBV20-1 and J usage is TRBJ1-1; D call uncertain. In germline, CDR1 is DFQATT, CDR2 SNEGSKA (reference sequence). Trimming left V 1 base short and J 0 bases short, with 0 bases between. The CDR3 has 11 residues. This CDR3 is CSARVNTEAFF. CDR3 DNA: TGCAGTGCTAGAGTGAACACTGAAGCTTTCTTT.

This rearrangement joins TRBV28 to TRBJ1-5; 10 nucleotides line up with TRBD1. V trimming: 6 bases; J trimming: 3 bases; junction bases outside the gene matches: 8. The CDR3 spans 16 residues. Germline CDR1 and CDR2: MDHEN and SYDVKM. The CDR3 coding sequence is TGTGCCAGCAGCCCAGTCGACAGGGGGCTCAATCAGCCCCAGCATTTT. It is translated as CASSPVDRGLNQPQHF.